A single T cell receptor (beta chain) is shown here with its context. Its antigen remains unknown. This sample was taken from a study of blood T cells in healthy people across ages. Study conclusions and caveats: A roughly linear fall in TCR beta diversity per million T cells was seen with increasing age. Estimates drawn from one million T cells were deemed to understate diversity. More naive CD4+ cells and higher diversity marked long-lived donors relative to aged donors.

A J-beta primer mix and a sample-barcoded 5' primer were used in a second PCR of roughly 7 to 12 cycles. TCRdb re-derived calls from the 5' RACE reads in MiXCR, one entry per CDR3 protein. The sample has 800,000 or so distinct CDR3 sequences; 20% to 25% are singletons. There are 16 residues in the CDR3. The V gene end was trimmed by 6 bases and the J gene end by 2 bases; junction bases not matched to a gene: 10. This sample was also put to use in a study of T cells of mothers and their children. That work contributes: Overlap ran slightly, non-significantly higher for related than unrelated mother-child pairs.

The receptor was isolated from a boy between 5 and 17 years old in good health. Sequenced sample: blood. The gene calls are TRBV12-3 or TRBV12-4 and TRBJ2-3, with 8 bases matching TRBD1. The CDR3 protein is CASSSSWTGTTDTQYF. The DNA of the CDR3 is TGTGCCAGCAGCAGTAGTTGGACAGGGACCACAGATACGCAGTATTTT.